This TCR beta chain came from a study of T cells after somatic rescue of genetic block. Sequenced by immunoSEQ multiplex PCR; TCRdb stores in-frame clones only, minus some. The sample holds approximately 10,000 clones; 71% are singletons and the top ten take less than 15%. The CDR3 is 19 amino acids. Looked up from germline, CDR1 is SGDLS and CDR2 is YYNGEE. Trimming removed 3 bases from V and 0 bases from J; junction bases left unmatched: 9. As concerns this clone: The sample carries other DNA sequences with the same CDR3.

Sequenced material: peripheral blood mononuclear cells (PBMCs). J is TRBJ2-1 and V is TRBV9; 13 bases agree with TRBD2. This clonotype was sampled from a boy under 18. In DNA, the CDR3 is TGTGCCAGCAGCGGAAGACTAGCGGGAGGTCTGAGCTCCTACAATGAGCAGTTCTTC. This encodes CASSGRLAGGLSSYNEQFF.